These T cell receptor beta chains were read from a single sample in a study of shared clonotypes between healthy human individuals. The assay was immunoSEQ multiplex PCR, and TCRdb's table has in-frame clones only and misses some. Of about 820,000 clones listed, almost 95% were seen once; the top ten hold 24%. Sample: naive CD8+ T cells sorted from blood. The receptors were sampled from a man under 40 in good health. CDR3s include the opening cysteine and the closing phenylalanine or tryptophan. D genes are given only for firm matches.

D gene	V gene	J gene	CDR3 DNA	CDR3 protein
TRBD1	TRBV28	TRBJ1-2	TGTGCCAGCAGTTTCCCGGGACAGGAAAAACTGCCTCACTACACCTTC	CASSFPGQEKLPHYTF
NA	TRBV18	TRBJ2-6	TGTGCCAGCTCACCAACCGGTGACCCTGGGGCCAACGTCCTGACTTTC	CASSPTGDPGANVLTF
TRBD2	TRBV29-1	TRBJ2-1	TGCAGCGTGGATACTAGCGGGAGTCCTAAATTTTACAATGAGCAGTTCTTC	CSVDTSGSPKFYNEQFF
TRBD1	TRBV9	TRBJ2-7	TGTGCCAGCAGCGTATCCGGGACAGGGGTCTACGAGCAGTACTTC	CASSVSGTGVYEQYF
TRBD2	TRBV9	TRBJ2-3	TGTGCCAGCAGCGTAGGACTAGCGGACACAGATACGCAGTATTTT	CASSVGLADTDTQYF
NA	TRBV7-9	TRBJ2-7	TGTGCCAGTCAGGGGTTATCCGACGAGCAGTACTTC	CASQGLSDEQYF
TRBD1	TRBV27	TRBJ2-5	TGTGCCAGCAGTACCGGGACAGGGCGAGAGCGGGATGCGGCCCAGTACTTC	CASSTGTGRERDAAQYF
NA	TRBV27	TRBJ2-7	TGTGCCAGCAGTTTTGGTGAGGGGCCCTACGAGCAGTACTTC	CASSFGEGPYEQYF
NA	TRBV4-1	TRBJ2-3	TGCGCCAGCAGCCAAGAAAGGGGCACGTCAACCACAGATACGCAGTATTTT	CASSQERGTSTTDTQYF
NA	TRBV7-9	TRBJ2-1	TGTGCCAGCAGCCCGCCGGAGGCAAGGATATACAATGAGCAGTTCTTC	CASSPPEARIYNEQFF
NA	TRBV4-3	TRBJ2-3	TGCGCCAGCAGCCAAGAGACGGCAGATACGCAGTATTTT	CASSQETADTQYF
TRBD1	TRBV5-6	TRBJ2-7	TGTGCCAGCAGCGAGGGACAGGGGATCTTTTCCTACGAGCAGTACTTC	CASSEGQGIFSYEQYF
TRBD1	TRBV7-9	TRBJ2-5	TGTGCCAGCAGCCTGTACAGGGGCGGAGTGGGAGAGACCCAGTACTTC	CASSLYRGGVGETQYF
NA	TRBV28	TRBJ1-3	TGTGCCAGCAGTTTAGTGGGGGGCACTGGAAACACCATATATTTT	CASSLVGGTGNTIYF
NA	TRBV6-1	TRBJ2-7	TGTGCCAGCAGATCCCATTTGGGGTCCCACGAGCAGTACTTC	CASRSHLGSHEQYF
NA	TRBV28	TRBJ1-3	TGTGCCAGCAGTCCGCCGGCCCTATCCTCTGGAAACACCATATATTTT	CASSPPALSSGNTIYF
TRBD1	TRBV7-9	TRBJ1-4	TGTGCCAGCAGCAATGGCCGAGGGGGCTCAACTAATGAAAAACTGTTTTTT	CASSNGRGGSTNEKLFF
NA	TRBV7-2	TRBJ1-1	TGTGCCAGCAGCTTACTACAGGGCGATGGTGAAGCTTTCTTT	CASSLLQGDGEAFF
NA	TRBV2	TRBJ2-1	TGTGCCAGCGTCTGGGTGGAGCAGTTCTTC	CASVWVEQFF
NA	TRBV5-1	TRBJ2-7	TGCGCCAGCAGCTTGGACAGTCTCATCTACGAGCAGTACTTC	CASSLDSLIYEQYF
NA	TRBV7-9	TRBJ2-1	TGTGCCAGCAGCTTAGGGCGGAATTTCAATGAGCAGTTCTTC	CASSLGRNFNEQFF
TRBD1	TRBV15	TRBJ1-4	TGTGCCACCAGCGATGGGACAGGGTTCGGTGATATAGTATCTAATGAAAAACTGTTTTTT	CATSDGTGFGDIVSNEKLFF
NA	TRBV10-3	TRBJ2-3	TGTGCCATCAGAACCGAGACAGACACAGATACGCAGTATTTT	CAIRTETDTDTQYF
TRBD2	TRBV19	TRBJ2-7	TGTGCCAGTAGTGGCGCGGGAGGTATCCACGAGCAGTACTTC	CASSGAGGIHEQYF
TRBD2	TRBV5-4	TRBJ2-1	TGTGCCAGCAGCTTGGGATGGACTAGCGGGGACAATGAGCAGTTCTTC	CASSLGWTSGDNEQFF
TRBD2	TRBV5-1	TRBJ2-7	TGCGCCCACAGTCCTAGCGGGACGTCGCGGTGGGACGAGCAGTACTTC	CAHSPSGTSRWDEQYF
NA	TRBV1	TRBJ2-7	TGCACCAGCAGCCAAGAGGGACTAGCGGGAGGGCCGGGAGCCGAGCAGTACTTC	CTSSQEGLAGGPGAEQYF
NA	TRBV7-8	TRBJ2-7	TGTGCCAGCAGCTCCGACAGTTCAACCTACGAGCAGTACTTC	CASSSDSSTYEQYF
TRBD1	TRBV15	TRBJ1-4	TGTGCCACCAGCAGAGATTCAGGGACAGATCCGTCGGGTGAAAAACTGTTTTTT	CATSRDSGTDPSGEKLFF
TRBD2	TRBV10-2	TRBJ2-1	TGCGCCAGCAGTGAGTCGAGGTCCGGCCTAGCGGTAAATGAGCAGTTCTTC	CASSESRSGLAVNEQFF
TRBD1	TRBV28	TRBJ1-4	TGTGCCAGTCGCCAGGGGGGGGTATGGACCGGAGAAAAACTGTTTTTT	CASRQGGVWTGEKLFF
NA	TRBV6-5	TRBJ2-4	TGTGCCAGCAGTATAGACAGACAAGCCAAAAACATTCAGTACTTC	CASSIDRQAKNIQYF
NA	TRBV28	TRBJ2-2	TGTGCCAGCAGTTTATTAGGCATCACCGGGGAGCTGTTTTTT	CASSLLGITGELFF
TRBD2	TRBV29-1	TRBJ2-3	TGCAGCGTGATACCACTAGCGAGACAAACACAAAGCACAGATACGCAGTATTTT	CSVIPLARQTQSTDTQYF